The clone carrying this T cell receptor beta chain was seen only once. The CDR3 is made up of 17 amino acids. J was trimmed by 4 bases and V by 3 bases; bases with no gene match: 11. CDR1 and CDR2 (germline): LNHDA, SQIVND (reference sequence). The repertoire was sequenced with immunoSEQ multiplex PCR; TCRdb's copy has only in-frame clones and lacks some. This sample has 68,000 or so clones, with roughly 86% found just once. The data are from a study of OX40 agonist ivuxolimab in advanced cancers. Overall study: Subjects had a mean age of about 60 years, with a range of roughly 23 to 80; around 80% were male.

The sample in question was CD4+ or CD8+ T cells sorted from blood, obtained in a trial of the OX40 agonist ivuxolimab. The rearrangement uses TRBV19 and TRBJ2-3; TRBD1 matches 9 bases. The sequence derives from an adult with an advanced solid tumor such as melanoma, head and neck, liver or kidney cancer. The chain's CDR3 is CASSMRGGTGTADTQYF. The CDR3 coding sequence is TGTGCCAGTAGTATGAGGGGAGGGACAGGGACGGCAGATACGCAGTATTTT.